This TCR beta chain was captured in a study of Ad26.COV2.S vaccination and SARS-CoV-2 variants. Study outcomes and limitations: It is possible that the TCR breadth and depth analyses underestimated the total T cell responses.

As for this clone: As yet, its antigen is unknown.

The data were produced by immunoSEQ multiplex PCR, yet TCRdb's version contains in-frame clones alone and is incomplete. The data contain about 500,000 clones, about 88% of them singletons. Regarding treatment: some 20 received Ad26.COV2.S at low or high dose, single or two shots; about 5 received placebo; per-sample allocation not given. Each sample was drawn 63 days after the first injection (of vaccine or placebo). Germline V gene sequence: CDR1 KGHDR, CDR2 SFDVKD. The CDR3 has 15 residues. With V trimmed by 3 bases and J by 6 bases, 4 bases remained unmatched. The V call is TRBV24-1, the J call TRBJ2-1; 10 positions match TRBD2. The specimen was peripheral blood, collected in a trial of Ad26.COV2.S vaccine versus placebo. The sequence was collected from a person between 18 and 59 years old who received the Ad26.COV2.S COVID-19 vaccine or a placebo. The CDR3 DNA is TGTGCCACCAGTGATCCCGGGACTAGCGTCAATGAGCAGTTCTTC. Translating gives CATSDPGTSVNEQFF.